The clone carrying this TCR beta chain was recorded once. Its cognate antigen is unknown. This sample was taken from a study of graft-versus-host responses after intestinal transplantation. Study as a whole: Recipients obtained multivisceral, liver-intestinal, or isolated intestinal transplants. General study points: Recipient marrow harbored GvH clones, some of which surfaced first in ileum or blood.

Using immunoSEQ multiplex PCR, the repertoire was profiled, and TCRdb retains in-frame clones only, with some absent. Of roughly 99,000 clones listed, roughly 87% are singletons. V shed 1 base and J 5 bases; nucleotides not matched to a gene: 8. The CDR3 is 16 residues long. Germline lookup yields CDR1 LGHNA and CDR2 YNFKEQ. The sequenced sample was unstimulated CD4+ T cells sorted from spleen or lymph node cells, obtained before transplant. The J gene is TRBJ1-1, the V gene TRBV4-2; the match to TRBD1 covers 9 bases. The TCR sequence derives from a human donor who was the organ donor for an intestinal transplant. This CDR3 is CASSQVLRTGVTEAFF. CDR3 nucleotide sequence: TGTGCCAGCAGCCAAGTCCTCCGGACAGGGGTGACTGAAGCTTTCTTT.